Listed below are T cell receptor beta chains from one sample, sequenced in a study of T cell responses to AZD1222 COVID-19 vaccine. TCRdb's table, derived via immunoSEQ multiplex PCR, lists solely in-frame clones and lacks some. The repertoire holds fewer than 200,000 clones, with 85% to 90% as singletons. The input for sequencing was peripheral blood, taken on day 0 of AZD1222 vaccination. All receptors derive from an adult in good health. Each CDR3 is given with its conserved first and last residue. The D gene is left open where the match is weak. Some rows have no size entry. The others give once, few or many, or a class for an expanded clone.

j_call | v_call | clone_size | d_call | cdr3_nt | cdr3_aa
TRBJ2-7 | TRBV11-3 | - | - | TGTGCCAGCAGCCAAGAAGAAAGTCAAAACAGGGACTACGAGCAGTACTTC | CASSQEESQNRDYEQYF
TRBJ2-2 | TRBV19 | - | - | TGTGCCAGTAGTATCAAGGGAAACACCGGGGAGCTGTTTTTT | CASSIKGNTGELFF
TRBJ2-5 | TRBV28 | - | - | TGTGCCAGCAGTTTAAGCCGATCGGAGACCCAGTACTTC | CASSLSRSETQYF
TRBJ2-7 | TRBV19 | - | TRBD1 | TGTGCCAGTAGGCCCGCCGGGACAGGGACCTACGAGCAGTACTTC | CASRPAGTGTYEQYF
TRBJ2-1 | TRBV9 | - | TRBD2 | TGTGCCAGCAGCGTAGCCGGGACTAGCCCTTCCAATGAGCAGTTCTTC | CASSVAGTSPSNEQFF
TRBJ1-2 | TRBV7-9 | - | - | TGTGCCAGCAGCTTAGAGGTTACGAACTATGGCTACACCTTC | CASSLEVTNYGYTF
TRBJ1-3 | TRBV5-1 | once | TRBD1 | TGCGCCAGCAGTGGAGGGGGCCCTGGAAACACCATATATTTT | CASSGGGPGNTIYF
TRBJ1-2 | TRBV24-1 | once | - | TGTGCCACCAGTGACCCCACCTTAGACAGCCTCTGGGGCTACACCTTC | CATSDPTLDSLWGYTF
TRBJ2-3 | TRBV3-1/TRBV3-2 | - | TRBD2 | TGTGCCAGCAGTCCGGGGGGTCCTAGCACAGATACGCAGTATTTT | CASSPGGPSTDTQYF
TRBJ2-2 | TRBV11-2 | - | TRBD2 | TGTGCCAGCAGCCCGGGACTAGCGGGGGGCTGGACCGGGGAGCTGTTTTTT | CASSPGLAGGWTGELFF
TRBJ1-3 | TRBV9 | once | - | TGTGCCAGCAGCGTCCTTGGGGGCGCCGGAAACACCATATATTTT | CASSVLGGAGNTIYF
TRBJ1-1 | TRBV6-5 | - | - | TGTGCCAGCAGTTACCAAGACCGTGGTGAGGCTTTCTTT | CASSYQDRGEAFF
TRBJ2-3 | TRBV10-3 | - | - | TGTGCCATCAGTGGACAGGTCGGGAGCACAGATACGCAGTATTTT | CAISGQVGSTDTQYF
TRBJ1-6 | TRBV10-3 | - | - | TGTGCCATCAGTGAAATTTGGACACGCTCCTATAATTCACCCCTCCACTTT | CAISEIWTRSYNSPLHF
TRBJ2-1 | TRBV7-3 | - | TRBD2 | TGTGCCAGCAGCTCACCGGGACTAGTGGATAATGAGCAGTTCTTC | CASSSPGLVDNEQFF
TRBJ2-2 | TRBV27 | - | - | TGTGCCAGCAGTTTATCCCCCAACACCGGGGAGCTGTTTTTT | CASSLSPNTGELFF
TRBJ1-1 | TRBV4-3 | - | - | TGCGCCAGCAGCCTAGGGCGCGGAAACACTGAAGCTTTCTTT | CASSLGRGNTEAFF
TRBJ1-6 | TRBV10-3 | few | - | TGTGCCATCAGTGTCATGGGGGCAAATTCACCCCTCCACTTT | CAISVMGANSPLHF
TRBJ1-5 | TRBV24-1 | - | - | TGTGCCACCAGCACCGGATATAGCAATCAGCCCCAGCATTTT | CATSTGYSNQPQHF
TRBJ1-3 | TRBV24-1 | once | TRBD1 | TGTGCCACCAGTGATGGGGACAGGCGGGGCACCATATATTTT | CATSDGDRRGTIYF
TRBJ2-5 | TRBV7-9 | - | TRBD1 | TGTGCCAGCAGCTTAGGAGGGGGACAGAACCAAGAGACCCAGTACTTC | CASSLGGGQNQETQYF
TRBJ2-7 | TRBV4-2 | - | TRBD2 | TGTGCCAGCAGCCAAGGGCCAGCGGGGGGGCCCGACGAGCAGTACTTC | CASSQGPAGGPDEQYF
TRBJ1-6 | TRBV9 | few | - | TGTGCCAGCAGCGTAGATGCAGGGAAGAGTAATTCACCCCTCCACTTT | CASSVDAGKSNSPLHF
TRBJ2-3 | TRBV27 | - | - | TGTGCCAGCAGTTTATCGTCGAGGGGCTCTAGCACAGATACGCAGTATTTT | CASSLSSRGSSTDTQYF
TRBJ2-7 | TRBV27 | - | TRBD2 | TGTGCCAGCAGGATCGGGGGGGAGACCTACGAGCAGTACTTC | CASRIGGETYEQYF
TRBJ2-1 | TRBV12-5 | once | - | TGTGCTAGTGGTTTGGTTATAGGTTCCGCCCCCAATGAGCAGTTCTTC | CASGLVIGSAPNEQFF
TRBJ2-3 | TRBV3-1/TRBV3-2 | - | - | TGTGCCAGCAGCCCCCAGTACCGGGGAAGCACAGATACGCAGTATTTT | CASSPQYRGSTDTQYF
TRBJ1-5 | TRBV19 | - | - | TGTGCCAGTAGTATAGAGGGTGCAGGGACGGGCAATCAGCCCCAGCATTTT | CASSIEGAGTGNQPQHF
TRBJ2-7 | TRBV5-4 | - | - | TGTGCCAGCAGCTTGGATCCGACAACGAGCTCCTACGAGCAGTACTTC | CASSLDPTTSSYEQYF
TRBJ2-5 | TRBV18 | - | - | TGTGCCAGCTCCCGAGAGGTCAGGGGAGAGACCCAGTACTTC | CASSREVRGETQYF
TRBJ1-2 | TRBV7-2 | - | TRBD1 | TGTGCCAGCAGCGCAAGGGACAGGAACTATGGCTACACCTTC | CASSARDRNYGYTF